This TCR beta chain was sequenced during a study of a mutant IDH1 vaccine in newly diagnosed glioma. Overall study context: Most had both radiotherapy and temozolomide beforehand; others had only one.

Regarding time point: week 47, end of study. Every vaccination contained 300 ug of the mutant IDH1 20-mer peptide and was paired with topical imiquimod. Germline V lookup: CDR1 ENHRY, CDR2 SYGVKD. V shed 3 bases, J shed 9 bases, and the junction held 8 bases outside the gene matches. The CDR3 is 14 residues long. Regarding this clone: Its cognate antigen is unknown.

The method was immunoSEQ multiplex PCR; TCRdb's version includes in-frame clones alone and lacks a portion of them. The sample lists over 50,000 clones, less than 85% occurring once. This specimen consisted of PBMCs, obtained from a glioma patient whose treatment included an IDH1 peptide vaccine. The clonotype originates from a woman in her 40s with glioma. Some clones in this sample may be carry-over from other donors' samples. The V and J genes are TRBV10-3 and TRBJ1-2; TRBD1 aligns across 9 bases. The CDR3: CAISENRGQVSYTF. The CDR3 nucleotides are TGTGCCATCAGTGAAAACAGGGGGCAGGTTAGCTACACCTTC.